This TCR beta chain is from a study of T cells expressing NK-cell markers. Background on the study: Beta-chain profiling covered CD3+CD56+NKG2C+, CD3+CD56+NKG2C- and CD3+CD56-NKG2C+ sorted subsets. Whole-study findings and limits: The share of CD8+ T cells held by dominant NKG2C+ clonotypes was about 1.0-7.5% in several donors.

About this clonotype: The antigen remains undetermined.

TCRdb re-called the 5' RACE reads and catalogs CDR3 proteins one per entry, DNA excluded. The table lists 550,000 or so distinct CDR3 sequences. Material: blood T cells: a sorted CD56 or NKG2C T cell subset, CD4+ or CD8+ T cells, or bulk PBMC T cells (not recorded which). This TCR was sampled from a man aged 18 to 30 in good health.

The CDR3 region is CASTLSTANTEAFF. This chain joins TRBV12-3 or TRBV12-4 and TRBJ1-1. CDR3 length: 14 amino acids.